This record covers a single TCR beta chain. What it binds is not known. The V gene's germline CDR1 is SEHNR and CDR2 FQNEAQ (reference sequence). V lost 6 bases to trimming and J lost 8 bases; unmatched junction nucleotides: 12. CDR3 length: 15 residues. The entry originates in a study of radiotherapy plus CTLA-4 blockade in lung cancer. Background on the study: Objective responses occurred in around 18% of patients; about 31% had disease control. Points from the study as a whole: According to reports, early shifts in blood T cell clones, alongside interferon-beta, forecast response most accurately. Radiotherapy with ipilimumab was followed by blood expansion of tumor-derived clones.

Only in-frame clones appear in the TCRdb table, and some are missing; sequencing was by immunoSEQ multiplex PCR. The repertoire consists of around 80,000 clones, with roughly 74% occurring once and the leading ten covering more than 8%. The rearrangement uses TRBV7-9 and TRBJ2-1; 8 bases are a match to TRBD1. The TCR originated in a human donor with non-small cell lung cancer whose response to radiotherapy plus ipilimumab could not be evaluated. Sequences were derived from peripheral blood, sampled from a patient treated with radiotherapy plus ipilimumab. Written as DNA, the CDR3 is TGTGCCAGCAGGCATGGACAGGGTAAAGGGGATGAGCAGTTCTTC. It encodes CASRHGQGKGDEQFF.